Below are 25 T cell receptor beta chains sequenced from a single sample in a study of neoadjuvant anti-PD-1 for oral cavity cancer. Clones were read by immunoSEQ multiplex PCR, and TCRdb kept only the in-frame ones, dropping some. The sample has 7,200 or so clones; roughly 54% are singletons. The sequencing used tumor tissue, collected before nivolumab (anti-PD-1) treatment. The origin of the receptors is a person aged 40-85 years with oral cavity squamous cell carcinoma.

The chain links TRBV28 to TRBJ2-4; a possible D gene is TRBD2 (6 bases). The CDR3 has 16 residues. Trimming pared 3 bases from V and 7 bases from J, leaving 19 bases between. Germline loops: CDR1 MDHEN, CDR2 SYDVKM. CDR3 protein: CASSLAGTTRGNIQYF. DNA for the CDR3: TGTGCCAGCAGTTTGGCGGGAACAACCCGGGGGAACATTCAGTACTTC.

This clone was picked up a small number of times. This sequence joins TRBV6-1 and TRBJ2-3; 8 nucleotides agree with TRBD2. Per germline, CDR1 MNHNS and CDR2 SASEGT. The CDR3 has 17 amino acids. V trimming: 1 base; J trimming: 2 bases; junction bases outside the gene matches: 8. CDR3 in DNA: TGTGCCAGCAGTGAAGAGATTAGCGGGGCCTCCACAGATACGCAGTATTTT. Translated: CASSEEISGASTDTQYF.

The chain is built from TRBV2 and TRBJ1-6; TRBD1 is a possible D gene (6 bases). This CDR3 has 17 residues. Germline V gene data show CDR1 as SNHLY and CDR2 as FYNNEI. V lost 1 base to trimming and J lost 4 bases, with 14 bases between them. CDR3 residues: CASSEEGRGIYNSPLHF. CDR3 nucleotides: TGTGCCAGCAGTGAAGAAGGCAGGGGAATATATAATTCACCCCTCCACTTT.

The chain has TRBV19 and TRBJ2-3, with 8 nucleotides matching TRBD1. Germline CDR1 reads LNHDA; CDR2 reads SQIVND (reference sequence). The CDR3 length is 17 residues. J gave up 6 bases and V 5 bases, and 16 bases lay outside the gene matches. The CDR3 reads CASSLPGTGGSGDTQYF. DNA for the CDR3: TGTGCCAGTAGTCTCCCAGGGACAGGCGGCTCCGGGGATACGCAGTATTTT.

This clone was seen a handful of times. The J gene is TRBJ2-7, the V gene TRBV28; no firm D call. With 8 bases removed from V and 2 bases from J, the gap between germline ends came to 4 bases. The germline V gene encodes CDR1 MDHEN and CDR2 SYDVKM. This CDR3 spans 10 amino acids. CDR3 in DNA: TGTGCCAGCGCCACCTACGAGCAGTACTTC. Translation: CASATYEQYF.

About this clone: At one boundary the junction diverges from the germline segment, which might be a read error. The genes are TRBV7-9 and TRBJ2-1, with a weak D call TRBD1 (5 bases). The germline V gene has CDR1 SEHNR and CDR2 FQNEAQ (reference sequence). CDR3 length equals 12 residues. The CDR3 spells CASSQPRGPPLF. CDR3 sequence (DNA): TGTGCCAGCAGCCAGCCTAGGGGCCCTCCGCTCTTC. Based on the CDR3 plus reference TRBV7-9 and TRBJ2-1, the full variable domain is DTGVSQNPRHKITKRGQNVTFRCDPISEHNRLYWYRQTLGQGPEFLTYFQNEAQLEKSRLLSDRFSAERPKGSFSTLEIQRTEQGDSAMYLCASSQPRGPPLFGPGTRLTVL.

The CDR3 bases are TGTGCCAGCAGCCCTGGTGGATCCGGGGAATATGGCTACACCTTC. This encodes CASSPGGSGEYGYTF. The chain employs TRBV5-4 and TRBJ1-2; D is unresolved. V lost 4 bases, J lost 5 bases, and 18 bases lay in between. This CDR3 contains 15 residues. Germline-derived CDR1 and CDR2 are SGHNT and YYREEE (reference sequence).

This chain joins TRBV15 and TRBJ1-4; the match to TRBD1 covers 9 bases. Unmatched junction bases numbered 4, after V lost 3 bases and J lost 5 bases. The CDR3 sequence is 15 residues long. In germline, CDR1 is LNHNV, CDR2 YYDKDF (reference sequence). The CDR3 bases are TGTGCCACCAGCAGGGCCGGGACAGGGAATGAAAAACTGTTTTTT. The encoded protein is CATSRAGTGNEKLFF.

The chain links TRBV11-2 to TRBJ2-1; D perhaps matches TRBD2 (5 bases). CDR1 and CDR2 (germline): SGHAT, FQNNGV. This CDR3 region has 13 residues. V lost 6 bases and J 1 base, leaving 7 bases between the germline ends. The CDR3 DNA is TGTGCCAGCAGGGACTCTTCCTACAATGAGCAGTTCTTC. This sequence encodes CASRDSSYNEQFF. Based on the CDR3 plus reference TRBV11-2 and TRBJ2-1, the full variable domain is EAGVAQSPRYKIIEKRQSVAFWCNPISGHATLYWYQQILGQGPKLLIQFQNNGVVDDSQLPKDRFSAERLKGVDSTLKIQPAKLEDSAVYLCASRDSSYNEQFFGPGTRLTVL.

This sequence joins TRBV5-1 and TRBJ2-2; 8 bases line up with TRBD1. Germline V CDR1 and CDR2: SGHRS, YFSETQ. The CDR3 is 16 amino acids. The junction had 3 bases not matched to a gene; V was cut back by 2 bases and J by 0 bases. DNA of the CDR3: TGCGCCAGCAGCTTTAAACAGGGGGCGAACACCGGGGAGCTGTTTTTT. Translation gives CASSFKQGANTGELFF.

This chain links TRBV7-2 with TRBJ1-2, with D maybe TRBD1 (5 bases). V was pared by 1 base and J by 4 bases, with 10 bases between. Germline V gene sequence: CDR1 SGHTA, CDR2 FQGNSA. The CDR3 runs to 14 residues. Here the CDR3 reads CASSLGGVVYGYTF. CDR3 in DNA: TGTGCCAGCAGCTTAGGGGGGGTCGTCTATGGCTACACCTTC. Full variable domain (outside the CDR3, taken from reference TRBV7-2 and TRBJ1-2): GAGVSQSPSNKVTEKGKDVELRCDPISGHTALYWYRQSLGQGLEFLIYFQGNSAPDKSGLPSDRFSAERTGGSVSTLTIQRTQQEDSAVYLCASSLGGVVYGYTFGSGTRLTVV.

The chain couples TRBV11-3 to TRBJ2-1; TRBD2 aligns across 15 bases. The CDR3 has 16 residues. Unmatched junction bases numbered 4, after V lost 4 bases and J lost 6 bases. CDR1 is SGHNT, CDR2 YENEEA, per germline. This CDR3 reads CASSSGLAGGGNEQFF. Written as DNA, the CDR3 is TGTGCCAGCAGCTCGGGACTAGCGGGAGGCGGCAATGAGCAGTTCTTC.

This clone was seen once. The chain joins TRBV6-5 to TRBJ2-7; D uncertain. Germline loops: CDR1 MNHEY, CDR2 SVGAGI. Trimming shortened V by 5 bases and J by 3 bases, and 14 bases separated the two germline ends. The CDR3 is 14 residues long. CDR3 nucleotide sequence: TGTGCCAGCAGTGAAGGGCCAAGCGTCTACGAGCAGTACTTC. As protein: CASSEGPSVYEQYF.

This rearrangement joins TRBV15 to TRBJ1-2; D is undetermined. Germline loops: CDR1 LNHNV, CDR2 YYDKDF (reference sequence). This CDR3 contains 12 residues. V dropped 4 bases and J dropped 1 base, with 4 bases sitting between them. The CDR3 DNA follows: TGTGCCACCAGCACACATAACTATGGCTACACCTTC. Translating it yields CATSTHNYGYTF.

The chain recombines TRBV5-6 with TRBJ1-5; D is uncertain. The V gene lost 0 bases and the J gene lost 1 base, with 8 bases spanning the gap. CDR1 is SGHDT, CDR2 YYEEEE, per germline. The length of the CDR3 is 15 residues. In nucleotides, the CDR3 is TGTGCCAGCAGCTTGGGGACTGGAAGCAATCAGCCCCAGCATTTT. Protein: CASSLGTGSNQPQHF.

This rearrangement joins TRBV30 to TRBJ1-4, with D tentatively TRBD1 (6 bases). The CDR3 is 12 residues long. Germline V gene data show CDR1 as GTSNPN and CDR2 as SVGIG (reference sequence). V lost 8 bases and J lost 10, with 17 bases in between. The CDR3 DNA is TGTGCCATCTATGACAGGTCGGGAAAACTGTTTTTT. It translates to CAIYDRSGKLFF.

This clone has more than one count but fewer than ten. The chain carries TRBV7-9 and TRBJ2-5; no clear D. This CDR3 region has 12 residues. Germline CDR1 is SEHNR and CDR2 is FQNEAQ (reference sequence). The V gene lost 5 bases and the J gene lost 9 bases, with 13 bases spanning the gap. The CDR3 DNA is TGTGCCAGCAGCCCGATCTCCGAGGCCCAGTACTTC. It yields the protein CASSPISEAQYF. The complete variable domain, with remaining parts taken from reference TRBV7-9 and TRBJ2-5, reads DTGVSQNPRHKITKRGQNVTFRCDPISEHNRLYWYRQTLGQGPEFLTYFQNEAQLEKSRLLSDRFSAERPKGSFSTLEIQRTEQGDSAMYLCASSPISEAQYFGPGTRLLVL.

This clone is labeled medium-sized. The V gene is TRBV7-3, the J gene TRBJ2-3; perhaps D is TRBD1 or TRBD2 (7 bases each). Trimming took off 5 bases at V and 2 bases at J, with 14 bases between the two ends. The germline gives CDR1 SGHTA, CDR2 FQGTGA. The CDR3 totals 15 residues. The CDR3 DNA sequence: TGTGCCAGCAGCCCCCAGGGGGGGTACACAGATACGCAGTATTTT. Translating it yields CASSPQGGYTDTQYF.

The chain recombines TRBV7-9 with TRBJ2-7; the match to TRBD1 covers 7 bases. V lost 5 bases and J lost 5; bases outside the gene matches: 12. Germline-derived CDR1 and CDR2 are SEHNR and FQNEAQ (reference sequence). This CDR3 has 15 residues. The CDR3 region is CASSLQSGQEDEQYF. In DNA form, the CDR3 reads TGTGCCAGCAGCCTCCAGTCCGGACAGGAGGACGAGCAGTACTTC.

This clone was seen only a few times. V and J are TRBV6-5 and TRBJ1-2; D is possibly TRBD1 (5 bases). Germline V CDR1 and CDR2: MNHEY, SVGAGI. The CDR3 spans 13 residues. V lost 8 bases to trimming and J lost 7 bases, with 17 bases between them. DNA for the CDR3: TGTGCCAGCGCCCCCCTGGGACTCACTGGCTACACCTTC. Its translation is CASAPLGLTGYTF.

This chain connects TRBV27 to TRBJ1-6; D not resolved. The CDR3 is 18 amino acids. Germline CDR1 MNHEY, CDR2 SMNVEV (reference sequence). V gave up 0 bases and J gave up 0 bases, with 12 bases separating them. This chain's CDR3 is CASSLSLVIGSYNSPLHF. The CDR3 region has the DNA TGTGCCAGCAGTTTATCTCTCGTGATAGGCTCCTATAATTCACCCCTCCACTTT.

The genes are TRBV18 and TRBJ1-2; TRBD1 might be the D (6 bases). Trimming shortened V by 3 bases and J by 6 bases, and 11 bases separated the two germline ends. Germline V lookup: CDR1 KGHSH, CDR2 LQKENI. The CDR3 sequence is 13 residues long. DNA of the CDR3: TGTGCCAGCTCACCGCAGGGGCCGAATGGCTACACCTTC. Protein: CASSPQGPNGYTF.

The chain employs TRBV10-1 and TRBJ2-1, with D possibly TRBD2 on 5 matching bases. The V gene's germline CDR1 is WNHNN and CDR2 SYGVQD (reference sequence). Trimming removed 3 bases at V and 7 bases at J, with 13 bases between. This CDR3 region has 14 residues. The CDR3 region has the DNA TGCGCCAGCAGTGATGAGTGGCCGGGGAATGAGCAGTTCTTC. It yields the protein CASSDEWPGNEQFF.

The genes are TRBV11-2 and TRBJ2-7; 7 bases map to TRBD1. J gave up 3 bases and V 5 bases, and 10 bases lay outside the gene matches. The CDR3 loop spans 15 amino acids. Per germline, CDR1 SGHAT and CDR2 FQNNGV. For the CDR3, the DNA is TGTGCCAGCAGCCCTTCACAGGGGACGTACTACGAGCAGTACTTC. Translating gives CASSPSQGTYYEQYF. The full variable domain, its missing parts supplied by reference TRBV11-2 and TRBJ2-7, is EAGVAQSPRYKIIEKRQSVAFWCNPISGHATLYWYQQILGQGPKLLIQFQNNGVVDDSQLPKDRFSAERLKGVDSTLKIQPAKLEDSAVYLCASSPSQGTYYEQYFGPGTRLTVT.

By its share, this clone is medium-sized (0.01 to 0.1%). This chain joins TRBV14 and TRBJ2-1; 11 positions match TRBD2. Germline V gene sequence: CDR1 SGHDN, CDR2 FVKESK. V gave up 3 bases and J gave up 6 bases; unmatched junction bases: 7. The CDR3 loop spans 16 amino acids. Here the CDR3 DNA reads TGTGCCAGCAGCCATCTTCGGCTAGCGGGGGGCAATGAGCAGTTCTTC. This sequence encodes CASSHLRLAGGNEQFF.